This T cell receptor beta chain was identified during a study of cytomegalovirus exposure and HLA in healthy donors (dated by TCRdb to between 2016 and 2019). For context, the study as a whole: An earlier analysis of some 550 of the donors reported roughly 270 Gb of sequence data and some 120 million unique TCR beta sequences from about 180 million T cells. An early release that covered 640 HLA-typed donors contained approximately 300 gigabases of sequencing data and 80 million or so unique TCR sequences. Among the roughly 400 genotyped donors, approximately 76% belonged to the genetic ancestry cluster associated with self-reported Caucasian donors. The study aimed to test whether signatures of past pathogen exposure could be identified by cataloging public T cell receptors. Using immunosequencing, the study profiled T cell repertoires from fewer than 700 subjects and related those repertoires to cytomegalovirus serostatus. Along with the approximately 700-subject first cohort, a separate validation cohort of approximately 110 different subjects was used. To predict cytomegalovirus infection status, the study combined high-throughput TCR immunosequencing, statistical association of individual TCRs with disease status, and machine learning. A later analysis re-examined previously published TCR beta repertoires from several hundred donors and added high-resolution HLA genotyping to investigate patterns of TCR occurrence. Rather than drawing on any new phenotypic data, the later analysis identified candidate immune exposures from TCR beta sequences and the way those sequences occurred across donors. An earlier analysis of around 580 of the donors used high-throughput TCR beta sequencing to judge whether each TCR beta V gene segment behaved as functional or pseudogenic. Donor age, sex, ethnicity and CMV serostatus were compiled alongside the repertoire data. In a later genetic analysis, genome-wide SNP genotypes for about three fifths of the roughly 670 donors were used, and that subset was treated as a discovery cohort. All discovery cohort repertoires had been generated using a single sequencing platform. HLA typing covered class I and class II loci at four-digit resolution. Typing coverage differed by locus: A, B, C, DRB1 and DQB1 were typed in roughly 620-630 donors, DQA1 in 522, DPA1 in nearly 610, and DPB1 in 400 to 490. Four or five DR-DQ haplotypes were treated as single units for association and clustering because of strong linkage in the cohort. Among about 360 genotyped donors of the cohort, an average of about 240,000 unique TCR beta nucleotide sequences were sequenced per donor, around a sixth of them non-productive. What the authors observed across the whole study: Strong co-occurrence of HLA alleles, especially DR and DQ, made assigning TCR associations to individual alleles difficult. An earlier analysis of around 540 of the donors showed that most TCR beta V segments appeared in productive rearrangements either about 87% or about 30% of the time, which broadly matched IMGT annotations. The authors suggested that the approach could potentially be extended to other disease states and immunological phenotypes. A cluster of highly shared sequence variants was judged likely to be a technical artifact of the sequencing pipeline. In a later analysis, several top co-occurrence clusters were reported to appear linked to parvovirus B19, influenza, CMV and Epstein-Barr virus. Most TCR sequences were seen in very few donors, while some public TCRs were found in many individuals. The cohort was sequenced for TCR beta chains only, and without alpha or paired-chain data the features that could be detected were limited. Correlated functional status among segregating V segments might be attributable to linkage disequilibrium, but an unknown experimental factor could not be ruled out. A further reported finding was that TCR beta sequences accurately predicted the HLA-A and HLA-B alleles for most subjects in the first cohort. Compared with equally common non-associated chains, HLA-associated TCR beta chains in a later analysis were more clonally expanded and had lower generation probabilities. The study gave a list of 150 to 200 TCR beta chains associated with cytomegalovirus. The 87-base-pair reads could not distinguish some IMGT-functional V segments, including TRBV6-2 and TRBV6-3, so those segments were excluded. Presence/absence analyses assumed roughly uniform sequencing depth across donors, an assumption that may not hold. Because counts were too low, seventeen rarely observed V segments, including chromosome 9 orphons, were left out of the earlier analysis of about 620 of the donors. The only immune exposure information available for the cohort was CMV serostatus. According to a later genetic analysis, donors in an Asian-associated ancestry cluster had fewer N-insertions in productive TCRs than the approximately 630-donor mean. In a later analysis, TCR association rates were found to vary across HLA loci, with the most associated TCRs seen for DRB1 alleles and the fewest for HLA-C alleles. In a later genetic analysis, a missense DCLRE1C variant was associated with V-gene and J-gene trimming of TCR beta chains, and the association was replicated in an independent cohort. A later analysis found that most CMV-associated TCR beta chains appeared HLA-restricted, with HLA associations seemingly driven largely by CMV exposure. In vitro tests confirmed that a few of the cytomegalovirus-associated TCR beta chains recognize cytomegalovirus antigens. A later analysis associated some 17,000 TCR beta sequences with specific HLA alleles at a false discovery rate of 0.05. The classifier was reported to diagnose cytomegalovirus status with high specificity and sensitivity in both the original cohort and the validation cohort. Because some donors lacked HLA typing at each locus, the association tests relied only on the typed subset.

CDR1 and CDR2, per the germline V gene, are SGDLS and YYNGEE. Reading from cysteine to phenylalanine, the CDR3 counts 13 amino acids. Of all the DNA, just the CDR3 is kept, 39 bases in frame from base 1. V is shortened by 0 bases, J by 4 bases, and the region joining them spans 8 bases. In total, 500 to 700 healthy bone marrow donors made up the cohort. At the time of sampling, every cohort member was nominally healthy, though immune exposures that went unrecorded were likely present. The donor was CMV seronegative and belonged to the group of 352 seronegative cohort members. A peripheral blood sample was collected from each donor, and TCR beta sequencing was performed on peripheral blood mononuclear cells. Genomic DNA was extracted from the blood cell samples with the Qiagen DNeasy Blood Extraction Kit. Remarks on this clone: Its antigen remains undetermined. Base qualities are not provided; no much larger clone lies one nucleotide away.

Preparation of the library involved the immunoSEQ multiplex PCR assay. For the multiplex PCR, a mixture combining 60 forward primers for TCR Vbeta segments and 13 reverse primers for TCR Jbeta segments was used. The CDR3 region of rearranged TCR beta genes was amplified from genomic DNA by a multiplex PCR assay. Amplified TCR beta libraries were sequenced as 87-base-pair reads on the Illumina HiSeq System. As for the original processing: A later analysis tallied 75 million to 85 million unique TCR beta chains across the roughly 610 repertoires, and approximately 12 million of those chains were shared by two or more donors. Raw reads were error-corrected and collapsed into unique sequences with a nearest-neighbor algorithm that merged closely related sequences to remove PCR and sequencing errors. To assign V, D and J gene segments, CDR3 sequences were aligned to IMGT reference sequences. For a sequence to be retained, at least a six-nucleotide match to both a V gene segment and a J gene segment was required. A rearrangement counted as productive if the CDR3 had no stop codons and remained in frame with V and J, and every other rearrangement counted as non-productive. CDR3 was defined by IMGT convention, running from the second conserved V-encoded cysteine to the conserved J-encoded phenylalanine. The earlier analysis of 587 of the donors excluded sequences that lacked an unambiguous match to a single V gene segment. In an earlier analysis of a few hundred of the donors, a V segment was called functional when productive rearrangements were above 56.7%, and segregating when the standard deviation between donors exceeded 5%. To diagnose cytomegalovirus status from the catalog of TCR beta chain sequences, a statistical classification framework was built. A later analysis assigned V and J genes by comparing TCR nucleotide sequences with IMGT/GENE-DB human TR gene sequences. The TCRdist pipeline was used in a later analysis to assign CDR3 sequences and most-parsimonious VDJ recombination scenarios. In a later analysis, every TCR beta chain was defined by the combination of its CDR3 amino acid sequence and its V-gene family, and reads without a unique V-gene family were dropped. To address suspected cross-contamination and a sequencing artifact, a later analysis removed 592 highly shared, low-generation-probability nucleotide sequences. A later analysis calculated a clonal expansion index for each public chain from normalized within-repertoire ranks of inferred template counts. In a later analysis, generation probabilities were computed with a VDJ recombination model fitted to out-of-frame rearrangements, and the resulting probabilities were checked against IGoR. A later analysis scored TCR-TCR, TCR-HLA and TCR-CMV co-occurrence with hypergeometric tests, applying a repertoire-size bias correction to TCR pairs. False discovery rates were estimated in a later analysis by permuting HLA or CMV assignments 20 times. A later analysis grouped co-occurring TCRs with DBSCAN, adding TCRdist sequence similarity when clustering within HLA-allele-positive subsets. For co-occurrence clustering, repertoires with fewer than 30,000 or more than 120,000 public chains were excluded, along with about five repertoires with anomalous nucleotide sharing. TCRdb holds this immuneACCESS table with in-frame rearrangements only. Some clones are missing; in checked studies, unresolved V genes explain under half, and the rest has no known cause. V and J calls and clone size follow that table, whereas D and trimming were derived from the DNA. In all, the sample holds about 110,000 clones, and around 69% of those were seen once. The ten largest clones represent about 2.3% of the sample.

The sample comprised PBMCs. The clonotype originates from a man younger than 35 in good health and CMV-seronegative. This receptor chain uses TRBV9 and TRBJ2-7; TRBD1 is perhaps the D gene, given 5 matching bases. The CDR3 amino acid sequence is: CASSVGDSYEQYF. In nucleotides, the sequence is TGTGCCAGCAGCGTAGGCGACAGTTACGAGCAGTACTTC. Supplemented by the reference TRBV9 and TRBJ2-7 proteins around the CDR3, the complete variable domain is DSGVTQTPKHLITATGQRVTLRCSPRSGDLSVYWYQQSLDQGLQFLIQYYNGEERAKGNILERFSAQQFPDLHSELNLSSLELGDSALYFCASSVGDSYEQYFGPGTRLTVT.